The 8 T cell receptor beta chains presented below share a single source sample, sequenced in a study of regulatory T cells in long-lasting Graves disease. The TCR beta library used iRepertoire HTBI primers with Arm-PCR amplification of CDR3. TCRdb processed the multiplex PCR reads anew with MiXCR; each CDR3 protein has one entry. The sample carries under 300,000 distinct CDR3 sequences, about 20% recorded once. This sample's time point: newly diagnosed GD, antithyroid drugs for less than 3 months. PBMCs provided the RNA from which the TCR library was made. These records were also assigned to another study, of T cells in Graves' hyperthyroidism and ophthalmopathy.

The sample consisted of peripheral blood mononuclear cells (PBMCs), taken at new diagnosis, from a patient treated with antithyroid drugs. The receptor set was obtained from a woman aged 25 to 39 with Graves disease.

Concerning this clonotype: Since a much larger clone is just one base distant, this may be a read error. The rearrangement joins TRBV27 to TRBJ1-1, with D perhaps TRBD1 (5 bases). This CDR3 has 15 amino acids. Germline V gene lookup returns CDR1 MNHEY and CDR2 SMNVEV (reference sequence). This CDR3 reads CASSLSSGARTEASF. CDR3 bases: TGTGCCAGCAGTTTATCTTCCGGGGCAAGGACTGAAGCTTCCTTT.

This clonotype was counted many times. The rearrangement links TRBV3-1 to TRBJ1-1; D is unresolved. Trimming took off 5 bases at V and 5 bases at J, with 15 bases between the two ends. The CDR3 is 14 residues long. Germline V lookup: CDR1 LGHDT, CDR2 YNNKEL (reference sequence). This CDR3 is CASSSGLQWTEAFF. The CDR3 bases are TGTGCCAGCAGCTCTGGACTCCAGTGGACTGAAGCTTTCTTT.

Ten or more counts support this clonotype. The CDR3 protein is CASSARQKEAFF. The DNA for the CDR3 is TGTGCCAGCAGTGCCCGACAGAAGGAAGCTTTCTTT. This chain links TRBV6-1 with TRBJ1-1; the D gene is possibly TRBD1 (5 bases). This CDR3 contains 12 residues. Germline CDR1 is MNHNS and CDR2 is SASEGT. With 4 bases removed from V and 8 bases from J, the gap between germline ends came to 11 bases.

This clonotype was picked up many times. The rearrangement joins TRBV4-1 to TRBJ1-2, with 9 bases that match TRBD1. V gave up 1 base and J gave up 7 bases; unmatched junction bases: 7. From germline, CDR1 is MGHRA and CDR2 YSYEKL. This CDR3 is built from 15 residues. This chain's CDR3 is CASSQAGTGRGGYTF. CDR3 bases: TGCGCCAGCAGCCAAGCTGGGACAGGGAGAGGTGGCTACACCTTC.

This clonotype was seen ten or more times. V gene TRBV6-1 combines with J gene TRBJ1-1; the match to TRBD1 covers 7 bases. The trim removed 5 bases at V and 4 bases at J, leaving 7 bases unmatched. In germline, CDR1 is MNHNS, CDR2 SASEGT. The CDR3 has 14 amino acids. CDR3 coding DNA: TGTGCCAGCAGTAGACAGGGTGGGATCACTGAAGCTTTCTTT. Translating gives CASSRQGGITEAFF.

Many counts were recorded for this clonotype. This chain joins TRBV11-2 and TRBJ1-3, with TRBD1 as a possible D gene (6 bases). The germline gives CDR1 SGHAT, CDR2 FQNNGV. V was trimmed by 5 bases and J by 0 bases, leaving 17 bases between them. The CDR3 runs to 17 residues. The CDR3 spells CASSPSYLGASGNTIYF. CDR3 bases: TGTGCCAGCAGCCCCTCCTATTTGGGGGCCTCTGGAAACACCATATATTTT. The variable domain in full, completed from reference TRBV11-2 and TRBJ1-3, reads EAGVAQSPRYKIIEKRQSVAFWCNPISGHATLYWYQQILGQGPKLLIQFQNNGVVDDSQLPKDRFSAERLKGVDSTLKIQPAKLEDSAVYLCASSPSYLGASGNTIYFGEGSWLTVV.

This clonotype appeared many times. The V gene is TRBV11-2, the J gene TRBJ1-1; 8 bases line up with TRBD1. Germline CDR1 is SGHAT and CDR2 is FQNNGV. CDR3 size: 14 residues. The ends lost 7 bases at V and 6 bases at J; junction bases unmatched: 10. The CDR3 spells CASNPRQGRAEAFF. CDR3 nucleotides: TGTGCCAGCAACCCAAGACAGGGGAGAGCTGAAGCTTTCTTT.

This clonotype was seen at least ten times. The rearrangement links TRBV12-3 or TRBV12-4 to TRBJ1-5; possible D gene TRBD1, 6 bases. The V end was cut by 8 bases, the J end by 6 bases, with 14 bases between. This CDR3 comprises 13 residues. CDR3 protein: CASRRGGIQPQHF. CDR3 sequence (DNA): TGTGCCAGCCGAAGAGGGGGGATTCAGCCCCAGCATTTT.